The 29 T cell receptor beta chains given below trace back to one sample, sequenced in a study of T cell responses to AZD1222 COVID-19 vaccine. TCRdb keeps only in-frame clones here, not all; method: immunoSEQ multiplex PCR. The sample contains under 150,000 clones, 80% to 95% of which appear only once. Material: peripheral blood, obtained on day 0 of AZD1222 vaccination. Receptors originate from an adult in good health.

V gene TRBV12-2 combines with J gene TRBJ2-5; the DNA was not used to check the table's D call, TRBD1. TRBV12-2 corresponds to a pseudogene. The CDR3 contains 15 residues. DNA of the CDR3: TGTGCAAGTCGGAGTAAGGAGGACAGCCAAGAGACCCAGTACTTC. Its protein is CASRSKEDSQETQYF.

The chain uses TRBV28 and TRBJ1-1; D is perhaps TRBD1 (6 bases). V gave up 9 bases and J gave up 5 bases, with 16 bases separating them. From germline, CDR1 is MDHEN and CDR2 SYDVKM. The CDR3 extends over 13 amino acids. The CDR3 bases are TGTGCCAGTCGTCGGGGGGGCGGGACTGAAGCTTTCTTT. This codes for CASRRGGGTEAFF.

This chain links TRBV9 with TRBJ1-4; TRBD1 might be the D (6 bases). From germline, CDR1 is SGDLS and CDR2 YYNGEE. CDR3 length equals 15 residues. V was shortened by 4 bases and J by 3 bases, with 13 bases between the two germline ends. CDR3 in amino acids: CASSPQNRANEKLFF. As DNA, the CDR3 is TGTGCCAGCAGCCCCCAAAACAGGGCTAATGAAAAACTGTTTTTT.

The chain links TRBV5-4 to TRBJ2-5; D remains ambiguous. CDR3 length: 14 residues. Germline V gene lookup returns CDR1 SGHNT and CDR2 YYREEE (reference sequence). V shed 4 bases and J shed 4 bases, with 14 bases lying between them. The CDR3 bases are TGTGCCAGCAGCCCCCCCGGAGATCTAGAGACCCAGTACTTC. Protein sequence: CASSPPGDLETQYF.

The chain recombines TRBV10-2 with TRBJ1-2; no clear D gene. This CDR3 region has 13 residues. Germline lookup yields CDR1 WSHSY and CDR2 SAAADI. V was cut by 3 bases and J by 4 bases, with 9 bases left in between. CDR3 DNA sequence: TGCGCCAGCAGTGACCAGAGTATCTATGGCTACACCTTC. It specifies CASSDQSIYGYTF.

The chain employs TRBV5-5 and TRBJ2-5; a possible D gene is TRBD2 (5 bases). Germline-derived CDR1 and CDR2 are SGHKS and YYEKEE (reference sequence). This CDR3 is 14 amino acids long. Deletions cut 1 base from V and 5 bases from J, with 12 bases between. CDR3 amino acids: CASSLRSGGETQYF. The CDR3 nucleotides are TGTGCCAGCAGCTTGCGGTCAGGCGGGGAGACCCAGTACTTC.

V gene TRBV29-1 combines with J gene TRBJ2-5; a possible D gene is TRBD1 (5 bases). Trimming stripped 2 bases from V and 1 base from J, with 5 bases between. The germline V gene encodes CDR1 SQVTM and CDR2 ANQGSEA. CDR3 length: 12 amino acids. The CDR3 bases are TGCAGCGTTGAACAGGGCCAAGAGACCCAGTACTTC. It is translated as CSVEQGQETQYF.

The gene calls are TRBV7-9 and TRBJ2-7; D remains ambiguous. Germline-derived CDR1 and CDR2 are SEHNR and FQNEAQ (reference sequence). The CDR3 consists of 11 residues. Trimming removed 4 bases from V and 3 bases from J, with 4 bases in between. The CDR3: CASSSYYEQYF. In DNA form, the CDR3 reads TGTGCCAGCAGCTCCTACTACGAGCAGTACTTC.

The V gene is TRBV11-2, the J gene TRBJ2-7; D ambiguous. Germline V gene lookup returns CDR1 SGHAT and CDR2 FQNNGV. Trimming pared 5 bases from V and 3 bases from J, leaving 17 bases between. The CDR3 consists of 15 residues. In DNA form, the CDR3 reads TGTGCCAGCAGCCCCGCGCCCGGGTGGGTCTACGAGCAGTACTTC. Translated, it gives CASSPAPGWVYEQYF.

V usage is TRBV5-1 and J usage is TRBJ2-7; a possible D gene is TRBD2 (5 bases). CDR3 length: 13 residues. From germline, CDR1 is SGHRS and CDR2 YFSETQ. With 3 bases removed from V and 5 bases from J, the gap between germline ends came to 12 bases. CDR3 bases: TGCGCCAGCAGCTACACTGGAGGCGACGAGCAGTACTTC. Its translation: CASSYTGGDEQYF.

The chain carries TRBV18 and TRBJ2-5; D is perhaps TRBD1 (6 bases). Germline CDR1 reads KGHSH; CDR2 reads LQKENI. Trimming cost V 0 bases and J 4 bases, with 12 bases left between them. The CDR3 is 15 residues long. CDR3 protein: CASSPPSRGGETQYF. In nucleotides, the CDR3 is TGTGCCAGCTCACCACCGAGCAGGGGCGGAGAGACCCAGTACTTC.

The V and J genes are TRBV12-3 or TRBV12-4 and TRBJ1-5; perhaps TRBD1 as D (6 bases). The CDR3 sequence is 13 residues long. V gave up 8 bases and J gave up 4 bases, with 12 bases separating them. CDR3 residues: CASCPGQNQPQHF. DNA of the CDR3: TGTGCCAGCTGCCCTGGACAGAATCAGCCCCAGCATTTT.

The chain recombines TRBV28 with TRBJ2-5, with unresolved D. CDR1 is MDHEN and CDR2 is SYDVKM in the germline V gene. The CDR3 has 13 amino acids. Trimming stripped 7 bases from V and 0 bases from J, with 9 bases between. The chain's CDR3 is CASTLGYQETQYF. In DNA form, the CDR3 reads TGTGCCAGCACCCTGGGGTACCAAGAGACCCAGTACTTC.

The chain recombines TRBV5-1 with TRBJ1-4, with D perhaps TRBD1 (6 bases). Germline V gene lookup returns CDR1 SGHRS and CDR2 YFSETQ. The CDR3 extends over 15 amino acids. Trimming pared 1 base from V and 7 bases from J, leaving 14 bases between. As DNA, the CDR3 is TGCGCCAGCAGCTTGAGCGGGGGGCGCGCTGAAAAACTGTTTTTT. Amino acids: CASSLSGGRAEKLFF.

This clone was observed a few times. This sequence joins TRBV29-1 and TRBJ2-5; D ambiguous. CDR1 is SQVTM, CDR2 ANQGSEA, per germline. Trimming cost V 4 bases and J 4 bases, with 10 bases left between them. This CDR3 has 12 residues. The CDR3 protein is CSVAERRETQYF. CDR3 in DNA: TGCAGCGTTGCAGAGCGTAGAGAGACCCAGTACTTC.

The genes are TRBV18 and TRBJ1-5, with 7 nucleotides matching TRBD1. The CDR3 extends over 20 amino acids. Germline CDR1 is KGHSH and CDR2 is LQKENI. The J segment lost 1 base and the V segment lost 5 bases, leaving 20 bases of the junction unmatched. The CDR3 region has the DNA TGTGCCAGCTCATTCTTCGGCCGGGACAGTCAGCCGTGGAGCAATCAGCCCCAGCATTTT. It translates to CASSFFGRDSQPWSNQPQHF.

V gene TRBV4-1 combines with J gene TRBJ2-7; possibly TRBD1 for D (6 bases). Deletions cut 1 base from V and 4 bases from J, with 14 bases between. From germline, CDR1 is MGHRA and CDR2 YSYEKL. CDR3 length: 15 amino acids. CDR3 nucleotides: TGCGCCAGCAGCCAAGGGACGGGCAGGGGTTACGAGCAGTACTTC. Amino acids: CASSQGTGRGYEQYF.

This sequence joins TRBV6-4 and TRBJ2-1, with 11 bases matching TRBD2. The CDR3 totals 14 residues. Germline V lookup: CDR1 MRHNA, CDR2 SNTAGT. V dropped 6 bases and J dropped 9; count of bases not matched to a gene: 7. The CDR3 bases are TGTGCCAGCAGACTAGCGGGAGACCGAGGTGAGCAGTTCTTC. As protein: CASRLAGDRGEQFF.

The rearrangement joins TRBV28 to TRBJ1-2; D is unresolved. The CDR3 totals 14 residues. V lost 4 bases and J lost 2, with 11 bases in between. Per the germline V gene, CDR1 is MDHEN and CDR2 is SYDVKM. The CDR3 loop is CASSSGRSNYGYTF. The CDR3 region has the DNA TGTGCCAGCAGTTCGGGCCGGTCGAACTATGGCTACACCTTC.

J is TRBJ1-2 and V is TRBV12-3 or TRBV12-4, with D hard to call. V was trimmed by 4 bases and J by 3 bases, leaving 9 bases between them. The CDR3 covers 13 residues. The CDR3 nucleotides read TGTGCCAGCAGTTGGTCAAGCTACTATGGCTACACCTTC. The encoded protein is CASSWSSYYGYTF.

J is TRBJ2-3 and V is TRBV27, with 7 bases identical to TRBD2. V gave up 4 bases and J gave up 2 bases; unmatched junction bases: 9. Germline V CDR1 and CDR2: MNHEY, SMNVEV (reference sequence). CDR3 length: 16 amino acids. Here the CDR3 DNA reads TGTGCCAGCAGTTCTAATAGTGGGAGGGTCACAGATACGCAGTATTTT. The encoded protein is CASSSNSGRVTDTQYF.

The J gene is TRBJ1-5, the V gene TRBV3-1 (or the pseudogene TRBV3-2); 7 bases line up with TRBD1. Trimming removed 4 bases from V and 1 base from J; junction bases left unmatched: 4. CDR1 and CDR2 from the germline V gene are LGHDT and YNNKEL (reference sequence). The CDR3 totals 15 residues. CDR3 region: CASSRDRESNQPQHF. The CDR3 bases are TGTGCCAGCAGCCGTGACAGGGAGAGCAATCAGCCCCAGCATTTT.

The rearrangement links TRBV4-1 to TRBJ1-1; a weak D match, TRBD1 (5 bases). V lost 2 bases and J lost 1, with 8 bases in between. The CDR3 length is 14 residues. Per germline, CDR1 MGHRA and CDR2 YSYEKL. The CDR3 sequence is CASSQRQGNTEAFF. The DNA for the CDR3 is TGCGCCAGCAGCCAAAGGCAGGGGAACACTGAAGCTTTCTTT.

As to this clone: A read error may account for a junction end that differs from germline. This chain links TRBV2 with TRBJ1-2, with 10 bases aligning to TRBD1. CDR1 and CDR2 (germline): SNHLY, FYNNEI. The CDR3 has 13 residues. DNA of the CDR3: TGCCAGCAGACAGGGGGCGCAGACTATGGCTACACCTTC. It encodes CQQTGGADYGYTF.

This chain uses TRBV7-2 with TRBJ2-5; D might be TRBD1 or TRBD2, each matching 7 bases. This CDR3 is built from 14 residues. V was trimmed by 4 bases and J by 4 bases, leaving 13 bases between them. Germline lookup yields CDR1 SGHTA and CDR2 FQGNSA. The CDR3 loop is CASSSQGRGETQYF. For the CDR3, the DNA is TGTGCCAGCAGCTCACAGGGGAGGGGAGAGACCCAGTACTTC.

CDR3 DNA sequence: TGTGCCAGCAGTTACTCCCGGGACAGACATACGGAGACCCAGTACTTC. It is translated as CASSYSRDRHTETQYF. V gene TRBV6-2 or TRBV6-3 combines with J gene TRBJ2-5; 7 bases fit TRBD1. The junction had 9 bases not matched to a gene; V was cut back by 0 bases and J by 5 bases. Looked up from germline, CDR1 is MNHEY and CDR2 is SVGEGT. The CDR3 runs to 16 residues.

V and J are TRBV4-2 and TRBJ1-1; D unclear. Per germline, CDR1 LGHNA and CDR2 YNFKEQ. V lost 3 bases and J lost 1, with 9 bases in between. This CDR3 region has 14 residues. CDR3 nucleotides: TGTGCCAGCAGCCAGCCTCTTGGGAACACTGAAGCTTTCTTT. This translates into CASSQPLGNTEAFF.

The rearrangement links TRBV4-3 to TRBJ1-1; D is unclear. CDR1 and CDR2 from the germline V gene are LGHNA and YSLEER. This CDR3 region has 15 residues. V was trimmed by 4 bases and J by 3 bases, leaving 15 bases between them. This CDR3 is CASSPLAGGHTEAFF. DNA for the CDR3: TGCGCCAGCAGCCCGCTGGCGGGAGGTCACACTGAAGCTTTCTTT.

V is TRBV7-9 and J is TRBJ1-1, with 9 positions matching TRBD1. Germline V gives CDR1 SEHNR, CDR2 FQNEAQ (reference sequence). Unmatched junction bases numbered 15, after V lost 5 bases and J lost 5 bases. This CDR3 is built from 17 residues. CDR3 in amino acids: CASSPPGQGIVETEAFF. DNA of the CDR3: TGTGCCAGCAGCCCACCCGGACAGGGGATCGTAGAGACTGAAGCTTTCTTT.